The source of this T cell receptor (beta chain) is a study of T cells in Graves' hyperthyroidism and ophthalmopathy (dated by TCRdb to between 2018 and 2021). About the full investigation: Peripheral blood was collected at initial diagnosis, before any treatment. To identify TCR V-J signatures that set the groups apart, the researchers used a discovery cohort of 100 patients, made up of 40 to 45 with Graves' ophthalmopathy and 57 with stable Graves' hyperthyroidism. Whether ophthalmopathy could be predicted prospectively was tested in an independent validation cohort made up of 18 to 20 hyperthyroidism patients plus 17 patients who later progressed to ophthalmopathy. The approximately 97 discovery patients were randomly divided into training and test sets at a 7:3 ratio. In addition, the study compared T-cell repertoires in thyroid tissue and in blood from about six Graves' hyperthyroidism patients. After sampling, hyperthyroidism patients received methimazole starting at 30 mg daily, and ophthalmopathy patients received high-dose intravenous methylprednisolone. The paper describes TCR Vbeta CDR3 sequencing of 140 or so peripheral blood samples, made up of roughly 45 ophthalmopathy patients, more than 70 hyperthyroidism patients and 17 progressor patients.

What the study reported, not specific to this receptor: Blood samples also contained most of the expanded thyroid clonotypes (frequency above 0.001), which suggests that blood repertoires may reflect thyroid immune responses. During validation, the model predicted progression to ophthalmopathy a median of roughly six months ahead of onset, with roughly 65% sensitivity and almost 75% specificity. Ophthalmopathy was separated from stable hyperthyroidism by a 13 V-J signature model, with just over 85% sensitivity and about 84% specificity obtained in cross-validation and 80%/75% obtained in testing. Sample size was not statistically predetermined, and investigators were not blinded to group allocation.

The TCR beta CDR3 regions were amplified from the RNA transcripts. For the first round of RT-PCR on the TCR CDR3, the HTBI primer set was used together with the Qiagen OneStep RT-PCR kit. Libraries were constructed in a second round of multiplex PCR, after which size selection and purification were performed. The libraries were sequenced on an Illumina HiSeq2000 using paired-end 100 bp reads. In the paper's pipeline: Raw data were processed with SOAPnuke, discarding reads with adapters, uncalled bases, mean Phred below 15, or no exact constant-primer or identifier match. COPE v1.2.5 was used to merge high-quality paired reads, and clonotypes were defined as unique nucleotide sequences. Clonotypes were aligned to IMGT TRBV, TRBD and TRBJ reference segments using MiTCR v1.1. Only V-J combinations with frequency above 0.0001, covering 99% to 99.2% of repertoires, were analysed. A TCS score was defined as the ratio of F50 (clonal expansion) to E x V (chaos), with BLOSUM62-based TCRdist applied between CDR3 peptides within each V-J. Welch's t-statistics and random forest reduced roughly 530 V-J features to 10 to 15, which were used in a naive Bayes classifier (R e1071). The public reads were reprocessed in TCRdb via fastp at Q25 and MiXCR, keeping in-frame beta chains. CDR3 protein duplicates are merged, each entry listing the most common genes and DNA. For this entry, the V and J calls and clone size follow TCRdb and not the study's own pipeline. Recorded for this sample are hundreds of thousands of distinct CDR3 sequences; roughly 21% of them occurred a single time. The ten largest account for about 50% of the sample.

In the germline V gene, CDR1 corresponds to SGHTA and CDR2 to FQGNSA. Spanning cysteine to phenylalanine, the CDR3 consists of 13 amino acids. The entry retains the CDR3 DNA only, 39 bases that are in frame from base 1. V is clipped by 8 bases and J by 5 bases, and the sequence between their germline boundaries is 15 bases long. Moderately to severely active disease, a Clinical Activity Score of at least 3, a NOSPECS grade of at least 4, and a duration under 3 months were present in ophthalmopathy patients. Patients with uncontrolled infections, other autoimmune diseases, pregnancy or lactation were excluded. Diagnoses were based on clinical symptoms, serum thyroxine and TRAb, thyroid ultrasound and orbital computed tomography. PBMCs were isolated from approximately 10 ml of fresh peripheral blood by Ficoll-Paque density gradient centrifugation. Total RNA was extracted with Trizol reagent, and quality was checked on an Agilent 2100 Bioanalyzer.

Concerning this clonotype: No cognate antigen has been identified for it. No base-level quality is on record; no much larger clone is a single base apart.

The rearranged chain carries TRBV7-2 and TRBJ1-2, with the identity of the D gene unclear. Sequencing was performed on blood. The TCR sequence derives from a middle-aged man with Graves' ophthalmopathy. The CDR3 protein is CASAVLGLYGYTF. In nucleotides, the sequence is TGTGCCAGCGCTGTATTAGGGCTATATGGCTACACCTTC.